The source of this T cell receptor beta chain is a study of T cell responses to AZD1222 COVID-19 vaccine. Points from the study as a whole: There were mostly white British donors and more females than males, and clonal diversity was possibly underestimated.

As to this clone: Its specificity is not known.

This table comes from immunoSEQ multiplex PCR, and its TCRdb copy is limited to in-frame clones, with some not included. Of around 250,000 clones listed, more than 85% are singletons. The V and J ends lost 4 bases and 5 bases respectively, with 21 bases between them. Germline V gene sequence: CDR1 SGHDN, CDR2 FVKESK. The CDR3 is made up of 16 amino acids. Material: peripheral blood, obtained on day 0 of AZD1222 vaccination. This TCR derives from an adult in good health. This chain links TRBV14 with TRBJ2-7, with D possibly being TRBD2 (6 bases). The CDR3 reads CASSPNFLAARHEQYF. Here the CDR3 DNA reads TGTGCCAGCAGCCCCAACTTTTTAGCGGCTCGGCACGAGCAGTACTTC.